This passage covers 12 T cell receptor beta chains from one sample sequenced in a study of blood T cell repertoires in COVID-19. Here immunoSEQ multiplex PCR was the method, and the copy in TCRdb shows in-frame clones only, minus some. Among 200,000 to 250,000 clones listed, 82% were seen once. The source material was PBMCs or T cells enriched from blood (not recorded which). Source of these receptors: a woman in her sixties who had recovered from COVID-19.

The CDR3 here is CASSLTGTGDETQYF. CDR3 in DNA: TGCGCCAGCAGCTTGACTGGGACAGGGGACGAGACCCAGTACTTC. V is TRBV5-1 and J is TRBJ2-5; 10 positions agree with TRBD1. V was clipped by 1 base and J by 5 bases; unmatched bases: 5. Germline V gene sequence: CDR1 SGHRS, CDR2 YFSETQ. The CDR3 loop spans 15 amino acids.

This chain connects TRBV19 to TRBJ2-5; D ambiguous. This CDR3 contains 13 residues. CDR1 and CDR2 (germline): LNHDA, SQIVND (reference sequence). The ends were cut back, 1 base at V and 3 bases at J, with 6 bases in the middle. The DNA for the CDR3 is TGTGCCAGTAGTATAGCCCTCGAAGAGACCCAGTACTTC. It encodes CASSIALEETQYF.

The V gene is TRBV5-4, the J gene TRBJ1-2, with D perhaps TRBD1 (5 bases). Germline assignment: CDR1 SGHNT and CDR2 YYREEE (reference sequence). This CDR3 is 13 amino acids long. The V gene lost 4 bases and the J gene lost 8 bases, with 15 bases spanning the gap. CDR3 residues: CASSTKGYGGYTF. DNA of the CDR3: TGTGCCAGCAGCACGAAGGGGTATGGCGGCTACACCTTC.

The chain couples TRBV7-6 to TRBJ1-4; 7 bases are shared with TRBD1. CDR3 size: 19 residues. In germline, CDR1 is SGHVS, CDR2 FNYEAQ. V was pared by 5 bases and J by 1 base, with 16 bases of the junction left unmatched. The CDR3 region is CASSLRPGQRVRTNEKLFF. CDR3 bases: TGTGCCAGCAGCCTGCGACCGGGACAGCGGGTAAGAACTAATGAAAAACTGTTTTTT.

V and J are TRBV7-8 and TRBJ1-2; TRBD1 agrees at 7 bases. CDR1 and CDR2 from the germline V gene are SGHVS and FQNEAQ. This CDR3 region has 15 residues. Losses at the gene ends were 4 bases for V and 8 bases for J; bases not matched to a gene: 13. In DNA, the CDR3 is TGTGCCAGCAGCTCCAACGCAAGGGGGCGTCGGGGCTACACCTTC. Translation: CASSSNARGRRGYTF.

This chain joins TRBV5-5 and TRBJ1-2; 7 bases fit TRBD1. The CDR3 length is 15 residues. Germline V gives CDR1 SGHKS, CDR2 YYEKEE (reference sequence). V dropped 4 bases and J dropped 0; count of bases not matched to a gene: 6. CDR3 amino acids: CASSTTGVSNYGYTF. The CDR3 region has the DNA TGTGCCAGCAGCACCACAGGGGTCTCTAACTATGGCTACACCTTC.

For the CDR3, the DNA is TGCGCCAGCAGGTCAGGGGAGACCACAGATACGCAGTATTTT. This translates into CASRSGETTDTQYF. The J gene is TRBJ2-3, the V gene TRBV5-1; D perhaps matches TRBD1 (6 bases). This CDR3 has 14 amino acids. V shed 5 bases and J shed 2 bases, with 12 bases lying between them. Germline V gene sequence: CDR1 SGHRS, CDR2 YFSETQ.

V gene TRBV5-5 combines with J gene TRBJ2-2; the match to TRBD1 covers 8 bases. Losses at the gene ends were 2 bases for V and 5 bases for J; bases not matched to a gene: 5. The length of the CDR3 is 15 residues. In germline, CDR1 is SGHKS, CDR2 YYEKEE (reference sequence). CDR3 loop: CASSFRTGQTGELFF. CDR3 nucleotides: TGTGCCAGCAGCTTCAGGACAGGGCAAACCGGGGAGCTGTTTTTT. Drawing the rest from reference TRBV5-5 and TRBJ2-2, the complete variable domain is DAGVTQSPTHLIKTRGQQVTLRCSPISGHKSVSWYQQVLGQGPQFIFQYYEKEERGRGNFPDRFSARQFPNYSSELNVNALLLGDSALYLCASSFRTGQTGELFFGEGSRLTVL.

The chain uses TRBV14 and TRBJ1-3; possibly TRBD1 for D (5 bases). The CDR3 is 13 residues long. Between the trimmed V and J ends, which lost 1 base and 9 bases, there was a span of 10 bases. Germline assignment: CDR1 SGHDN and CDR2 FVKESK. CDR3 amino acids: CASSQVLGGTIYF. As DNA, the CDR3 is TGTGCCAGCAGCCAAGTACTGGGGGGCACCATATATTTT.

This chain links TRBV2 with TRBJ1-4, with 7 bases lining up with TRBD1. Germline V gene sequence: CDR1 SNHLY, CDR2 FYNNEI. The CDR3 consists of 16 residues. J lost 7 bases, V lost 0 bases, and 8 bases had no gene match. CDR3 sequence: CASSEAGGAYPEKLFF. The CDR3 bases are TGTGCCAGCAGTGAAGCAGGGGGCGCTTACCCTGAAAAACTGTTTTTT.

J is TRBJ2-3 and V is TRBV11-2; maybe TRBD2 (5 bases). The CDR3 extends over 15 amino acids. V lost 1 base and J 0 bases, leaving 8 bases between the germline ends. Germline lookup yields CDR1 SGHAT and CDR2 FQNNGV. The CDR3 bases are TGTGCCAGCAGCTTAGTGGGCGGGAGCACAGATACGCAGTATTTT. Residues: CASSLVGGSTDTQYF.

The V gene is TRBV11-3, the J gene TRBJ2-3; tentatively, D is TRBD2 (5 bases). The CDR3 totals 14 residues. Deletions cut 1 base from V and 0 bases from J, with 5 bases between. The germline gives CDR1 SGHNT, CDR2 YENEEA. Here the CDR3 reads CASSLGGSTDTQYF. The CDR3 DNA reads TGTGCCAGCAGCTTAGGAGGGAGCACAGATACGCAGTATTTT.